Described below is a single T cell receptor (beta chain) sequence and its context. The source of the sample is a study of OX40 agonist ivuxolimab in advanced cancers. Sequencing used immunoSEQ multiplex PCR; TCRdb keeps in-frame clones, though not all of them. The sample lists approximately 65,000 clones; around nine tenths were seen once. V shed 5 bases, J shed 1 base, and the junction held 5 bases outside the gene matches. This CDR3 comprises 15 residues. The V gene's germline CDR1 is KGHSH and CDR2 LQKENI. This sequence originates from an adult with an advanced solid tumor such as melanoma, head and neck, liver or kidney cancer. Here the sequenced sample was CD4+ or CD8+ T cells sorted from blood, taken in a trial of the OX40 agonist ivuxolimab. This sequence joins TRBV18 and TRBJ1-5; 7 bases map to TRBD1. CDR3 sequence (DNA): TGTGCCAGCTCATCAGGACAGGTCAGCAATCAGCCCCAGCATTTT. It specifies CASSSGQVSNQPQHF.